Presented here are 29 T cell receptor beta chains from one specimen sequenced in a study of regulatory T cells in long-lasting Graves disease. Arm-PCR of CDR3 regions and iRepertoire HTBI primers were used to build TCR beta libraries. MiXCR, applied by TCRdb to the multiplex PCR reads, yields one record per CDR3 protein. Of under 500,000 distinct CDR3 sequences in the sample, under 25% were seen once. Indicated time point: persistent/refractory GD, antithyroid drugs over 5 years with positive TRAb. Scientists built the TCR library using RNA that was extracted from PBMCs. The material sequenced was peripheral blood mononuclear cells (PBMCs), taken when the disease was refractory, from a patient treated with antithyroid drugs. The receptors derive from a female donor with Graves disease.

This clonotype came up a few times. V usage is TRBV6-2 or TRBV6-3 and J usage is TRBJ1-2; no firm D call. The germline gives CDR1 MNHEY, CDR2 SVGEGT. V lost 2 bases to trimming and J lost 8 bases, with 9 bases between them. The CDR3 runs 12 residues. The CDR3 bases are TGTGCCAGCAGTTACCCCCAACACGGCTACACCTTC. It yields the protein CASSYPQHGYTF.

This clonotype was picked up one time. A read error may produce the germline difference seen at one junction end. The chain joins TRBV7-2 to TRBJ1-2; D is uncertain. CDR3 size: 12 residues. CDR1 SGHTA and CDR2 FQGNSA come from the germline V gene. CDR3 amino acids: CASSDSSYGHTF. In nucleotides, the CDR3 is TGTGCCAGCAGCGATTCGAGCTATGGCCACACCTTC.

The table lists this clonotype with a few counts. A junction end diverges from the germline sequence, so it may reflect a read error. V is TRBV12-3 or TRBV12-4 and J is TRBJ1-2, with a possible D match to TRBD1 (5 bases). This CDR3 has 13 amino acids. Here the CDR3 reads CASSQGREKGYIF. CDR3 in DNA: TGTGCCAGCAGTCAGGGACGGGAAAAAGGCTACATCTTC.

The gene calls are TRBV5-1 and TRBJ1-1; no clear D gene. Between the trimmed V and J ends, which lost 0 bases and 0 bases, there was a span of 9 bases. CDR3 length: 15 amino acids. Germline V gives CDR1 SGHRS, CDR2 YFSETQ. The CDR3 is CASSLDGPLNTEAFF. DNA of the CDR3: TGCGCCAGCAGCTTGGACGGGCCCCTGAACACTGAAGCTTTCTTT.

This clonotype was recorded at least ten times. The CDR3 coding sequence is TGTGCCAGCAGCAGACAGGGGGAGAACACTGAAGCTTTCTTT. Translating it yields CASSRQGENTEAFF. The chain links TRBV2 to TRBJ1-1; TRBD1 agrees at 9 bases. The junction had 3 bases not matched to a gene; V was cut back by 6 bases and J by 1 base. Germline V gives CDR1 SNHLY, CDR2 FYNNEI. The CDR3 runs 14 residues.

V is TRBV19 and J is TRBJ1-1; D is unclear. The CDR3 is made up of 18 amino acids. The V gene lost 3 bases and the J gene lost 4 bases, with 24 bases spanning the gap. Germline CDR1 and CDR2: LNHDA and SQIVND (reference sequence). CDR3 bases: TGTGCCAGTAGTATGCCCATGAGAACAGCCTGGGTTGGCACTGAAGCTTTCTTT. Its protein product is CASSMPMRTAWVGTEAFF.

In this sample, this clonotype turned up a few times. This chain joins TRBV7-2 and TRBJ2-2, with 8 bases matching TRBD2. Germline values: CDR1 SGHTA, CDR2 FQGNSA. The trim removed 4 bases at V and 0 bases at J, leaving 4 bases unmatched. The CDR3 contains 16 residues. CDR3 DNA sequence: TGTGCCAGCAGCTCTAGCGGGCTATCGAACACCGGGGAGCTGTTTTTT. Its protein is CASSSSGLSNTGELFF.

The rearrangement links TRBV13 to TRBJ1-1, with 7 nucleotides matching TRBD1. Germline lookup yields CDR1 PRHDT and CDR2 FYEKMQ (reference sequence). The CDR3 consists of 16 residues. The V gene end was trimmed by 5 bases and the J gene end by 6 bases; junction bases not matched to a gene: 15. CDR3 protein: CASSPTRQGRWSEAFF. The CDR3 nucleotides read TGTGCCAGCAGCCCTACCCGACAGGGCCGGTGGTCTGAAGCTTTCTTT.

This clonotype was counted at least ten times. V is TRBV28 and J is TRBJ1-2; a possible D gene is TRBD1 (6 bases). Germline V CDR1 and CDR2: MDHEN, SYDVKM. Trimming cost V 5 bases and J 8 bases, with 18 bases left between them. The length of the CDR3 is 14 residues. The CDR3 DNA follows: TGTGCCAGCAGTCCCGACAGGCTCAAAGAGGGCTACACCTTC. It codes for CASSPDRLKEGYTF.

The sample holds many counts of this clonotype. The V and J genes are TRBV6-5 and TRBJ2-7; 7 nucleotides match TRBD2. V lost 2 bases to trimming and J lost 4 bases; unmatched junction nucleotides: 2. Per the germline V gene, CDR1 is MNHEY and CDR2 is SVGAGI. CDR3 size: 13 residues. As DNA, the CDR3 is TGTGCCAGCAGTTACGGAGCGGGATACGAGCAGTACTTC. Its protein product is CASSYGAGYEQYF.

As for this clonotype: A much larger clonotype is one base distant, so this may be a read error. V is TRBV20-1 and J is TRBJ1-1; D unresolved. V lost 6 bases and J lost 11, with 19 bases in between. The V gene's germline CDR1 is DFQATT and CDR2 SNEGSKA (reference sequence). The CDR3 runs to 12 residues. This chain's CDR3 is CSAEADWGVAFF. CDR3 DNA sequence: TGCAGTGCAGAGGCGGATTGGGGAGTGGCTTTCTTT.

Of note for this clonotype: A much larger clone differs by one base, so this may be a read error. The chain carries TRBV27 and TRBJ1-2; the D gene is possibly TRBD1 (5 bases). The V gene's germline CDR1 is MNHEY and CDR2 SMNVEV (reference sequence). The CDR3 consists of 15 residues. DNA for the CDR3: TGTGCCGGCAGTTTAGCCCCTCAGGGAAACTATGGCTACACCTTC. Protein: CAGSLAPQGNYGYTF.

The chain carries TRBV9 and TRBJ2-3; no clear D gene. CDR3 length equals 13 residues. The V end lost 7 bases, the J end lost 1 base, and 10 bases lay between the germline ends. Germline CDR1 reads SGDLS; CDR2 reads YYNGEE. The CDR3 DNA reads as TGTGCCAGCGCCCGGGTGGGCACAGATACGCAGTATTTT. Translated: CASARVGTDTQYF.

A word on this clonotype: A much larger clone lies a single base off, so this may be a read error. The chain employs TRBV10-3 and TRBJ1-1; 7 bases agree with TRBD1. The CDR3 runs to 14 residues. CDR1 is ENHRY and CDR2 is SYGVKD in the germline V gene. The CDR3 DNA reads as TGTGCCACCAGTTTACAGGGGAAGAACACTGAAGCTTTCTTT. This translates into CATSLQGKNTEAFF.

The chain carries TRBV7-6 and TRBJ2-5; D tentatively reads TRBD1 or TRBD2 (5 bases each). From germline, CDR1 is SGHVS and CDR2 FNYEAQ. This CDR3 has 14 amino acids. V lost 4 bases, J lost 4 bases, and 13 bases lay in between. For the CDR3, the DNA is TGTGCCAGCAGCTCAAGAGGGGCAACAGAGACCCAGTACTTC. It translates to CASSSRGATETQYF.

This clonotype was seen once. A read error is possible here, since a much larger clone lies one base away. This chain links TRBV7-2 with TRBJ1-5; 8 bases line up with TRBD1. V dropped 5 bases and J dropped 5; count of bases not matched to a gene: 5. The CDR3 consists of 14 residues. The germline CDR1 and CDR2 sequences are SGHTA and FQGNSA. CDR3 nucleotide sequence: TGTGCCAGCAGCAACGACAGGGGATATCAGCCCCAGCATTTT. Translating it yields CASSNDRGYQPQHF.

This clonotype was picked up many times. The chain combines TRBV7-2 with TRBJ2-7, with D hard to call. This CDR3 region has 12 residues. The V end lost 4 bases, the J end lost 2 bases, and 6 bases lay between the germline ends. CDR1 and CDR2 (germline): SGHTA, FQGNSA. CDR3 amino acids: CASSSVTYEQYF. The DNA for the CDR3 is TGTGCCAGCAGCTCTGTAACCTACGAGCAGTACTTC.

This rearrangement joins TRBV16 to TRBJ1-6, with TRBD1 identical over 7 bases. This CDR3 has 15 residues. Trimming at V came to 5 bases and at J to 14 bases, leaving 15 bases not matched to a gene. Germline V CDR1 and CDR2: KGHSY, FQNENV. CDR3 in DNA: TGTGCCAGCAGCTCCCCCCCCAGGGGGGGATGGACCCTCCACTTT. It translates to CASSSPPRGGWTLHF. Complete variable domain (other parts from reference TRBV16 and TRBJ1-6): GEEVAQTPKHLVRGEGQKAKLYCAPIKGHSYVFWYQQVLKNEFKFLISFQNENVFDETGMPKERFSAKCLPNSPCSLEIQATKLEDSAVYFCASSSPPRGGWTLHFGNGTRLTVT.

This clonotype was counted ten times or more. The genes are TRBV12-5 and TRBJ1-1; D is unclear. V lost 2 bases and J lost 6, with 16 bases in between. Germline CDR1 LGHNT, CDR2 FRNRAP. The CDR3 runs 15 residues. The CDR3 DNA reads TGTGCTAGTGGTTTGATCGTCTCTGACATCGCTGAAGCTTTCTTT. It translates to CASGLIVSDIAEAFF.

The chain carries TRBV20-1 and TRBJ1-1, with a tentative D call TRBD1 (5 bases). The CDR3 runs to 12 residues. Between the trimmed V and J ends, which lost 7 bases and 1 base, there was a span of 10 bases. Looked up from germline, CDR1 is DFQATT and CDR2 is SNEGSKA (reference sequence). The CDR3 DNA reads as TGCAGTGGGGGGGGGGGGAACACTGAAGCTTTCTTT. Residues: CSGGGGNTEAFF.

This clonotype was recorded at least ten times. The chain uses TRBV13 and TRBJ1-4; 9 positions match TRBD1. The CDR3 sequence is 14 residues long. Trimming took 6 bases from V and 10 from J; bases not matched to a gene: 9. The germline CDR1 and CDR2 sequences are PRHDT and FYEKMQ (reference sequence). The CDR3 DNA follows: TGTGCCAGCAGTTCACGGGACAGGGCACGAAAACTGTTTTTT. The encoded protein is CASSSRDRARKLFF.

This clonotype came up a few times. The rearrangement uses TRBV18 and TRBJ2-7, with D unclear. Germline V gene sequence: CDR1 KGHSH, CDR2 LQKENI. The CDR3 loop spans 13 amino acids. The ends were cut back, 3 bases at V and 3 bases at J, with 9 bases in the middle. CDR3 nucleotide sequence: TGTGCCAGCTCACCGGAGCAGGTCTACGAGCAGTACTTC. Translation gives CASSPEQVYEQYF.

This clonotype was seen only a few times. CDR3 sequence: CASSLGGEQETQYF. As DNA, the CDR3 is TGTGCCAGCAGCTTGGGGGGGGAGCAAGAGACCCAGTACTTC. The chain recombines TRBV9 with TRBJ2-5, with 7 bases aligning to TRBD2. V lost 4 bases, J lost 2 bases, and 5 bases stayed unmatched. CDR3 length: 14 residues. Germline lookup yields CDR1 SGDLS and CDR2 YYNGEE.

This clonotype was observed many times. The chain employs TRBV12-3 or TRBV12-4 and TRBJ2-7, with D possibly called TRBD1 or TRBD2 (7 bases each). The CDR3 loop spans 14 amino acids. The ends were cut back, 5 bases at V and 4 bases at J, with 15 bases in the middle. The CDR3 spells CASSPGGDSYEQYF. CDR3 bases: TGTGCCAGCAGTCCAGGGGGGGACAGTTACGAGCAGTACTTC.

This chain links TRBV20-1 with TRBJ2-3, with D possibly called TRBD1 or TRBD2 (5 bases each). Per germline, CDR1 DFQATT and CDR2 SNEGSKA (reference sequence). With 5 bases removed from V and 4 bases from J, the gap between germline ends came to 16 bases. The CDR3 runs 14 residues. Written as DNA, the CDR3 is TGCAGTGCTGGCTTTCCAGGGCGGGCAGATACGCAGTATTTT. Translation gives CSAGFPGRADTQYF.

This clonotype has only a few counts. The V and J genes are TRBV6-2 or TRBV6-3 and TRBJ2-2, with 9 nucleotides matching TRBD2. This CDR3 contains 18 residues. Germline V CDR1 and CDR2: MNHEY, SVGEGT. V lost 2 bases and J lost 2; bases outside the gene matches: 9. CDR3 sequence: CASSYVMSSGTNTGELFF. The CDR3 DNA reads TGTGCCAGCAGTTACGTAATGTCTAGCGGGACTAACACCGGGGAGCTGTTTTTT.

This chain's CDR3 is CASSPRGVEQFF. Written as DNA, the CDR3 is TGTGCCAGCAGTCCCCGTGGGGTCGAGCAGTTCTTC. The J gene is TRBJ2-1, the V gene TRBV2; D unresolved. The CDR3 covers 12 residues. Germline loops: CDR1 SNHLY, CDR2 FYNNEI. V was clipped by 5 bases and J by 10 bases, with 12 bases between them.

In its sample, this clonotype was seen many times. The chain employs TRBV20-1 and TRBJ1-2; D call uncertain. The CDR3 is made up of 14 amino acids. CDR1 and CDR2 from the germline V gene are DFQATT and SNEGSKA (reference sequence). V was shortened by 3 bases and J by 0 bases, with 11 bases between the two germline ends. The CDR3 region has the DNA TGCAGTGCTAGTCCCGGGGAAGCTAACTATGGCTACACCTTC. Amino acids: CSASPGEANYGYTF.

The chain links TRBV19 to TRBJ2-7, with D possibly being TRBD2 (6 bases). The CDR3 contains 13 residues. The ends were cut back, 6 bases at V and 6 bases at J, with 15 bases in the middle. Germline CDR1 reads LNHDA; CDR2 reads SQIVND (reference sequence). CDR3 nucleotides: TGTGCCAGTAGCATTGATCTCGGGGGCGAGCAGTACTTC. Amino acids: CASSIDLGGEQYF.